These 26 T cell receptor beta chains came from one sample sequenced in a study of cytomegalovirus exposure and HLA in healthy donors. PCR amplification relied on 60 Vbeta primers (plus 13 Jbeta primers). Clones were read by immunoSEQ multiplex PCR, and TCRdb kept only the in-frame ones, dropping some. The table records 90,000 to 120,000 clones, 60% to 75% of them present only once. Sequenced input: PBMCs. Receptors originate from a man in his forties in good health and CMV-seropositive.

V usage is TRBV7-2 and J usage is TRBJ1-1, with D possibly TRBD1 on 6 matching bases. The V end lost 5 bases, the J end lost 1 base, and 17 bases lay between the germline ends. The CDR3 runs 16 residues. Looked up from germline, CDR1 is SGHTA and CDR2 is FQGNSA. CDR3 loop: CASSRGGGRANTEAFF. The CDR3, as DNA: TGTGCCAGCAGCCGAGGGGGGGGCAGGGCGAACACTGAAGCTTTCTTT.

CDR3 bases: TGCAGCGTTAGGACAGTGGATGGCTACACCTTC. This gives the protein CSVRTVDGYTF. The V gene is TRBV29-1, the J gene TRBJ1-2, with D possibly TRBD1 on 6 matching bases. Between the trimmed V and J ends, which lost 5 bases and 6 bases, there was a span of 10 bases. Germline-derived CDR1 and CDR2 are SQVTM and ANQGSEA. The CDR3 totals 11 residues.

J is TRBJ1-3 and V is TRBV7-2; no clear D. With 5 bases removed from V and 4 bases from J, the gap between germline ends came to 12 bases. CDR1 SGHTA and CDR2 FQGNSA come from the germline V gene. The CDR3 has 14 amino acids. CDR3 sequence: CASSKAVYGNTIYF. The CDR3 DNA sequence: TGTGCCAGCAGCAAGGCGGTTTACGGAAACACCATATATTTT.

The genes are TRBV5-1 and TRBJ2-1; D possibly corresponds to TRBD1 (5 bases). This CDR3 region has 14 residues. V was cut by 0 bases and J by 8 bases, with 12 bases left in between. Germline V CDR1 and CDR2: SGHRS, YFSETQ. The CDR3, as DNA: TGCGCCAGCAGCTTGGGACAGAACGGCGATGAGCAGTTCTTC. Translating gives CASSLGQNGDEQFF.

The V gene is TRBV2, the J gene TRBJ1-2, with TRBD1 matching over 7 bases. The trim removed 4 bases at V and 7 bases at J, leaving 6 bases unmatched. The CDR3 spans 13 residues. Germline V lookup: CDR1 SNHLY, CDR2 FYNNEI. CDR3 nucleotide sequence: TGTGCCAGCAGTGCGGACAGGCGTGGTGGCTACACCTTC. It specifies CASSADRRGGYTF.

J is TRBJ2-1 and V is TRBV7-9, with 10 bases matching TRBD1. With 5 bases clipped from V and 4 bases from J, the junction kept 5 bases outside the gene matches. From germline, CDR1 is SEHNR and CDR2 FQNEAQ (reference sequence). This CDR3 has 15 amino acids. DNA for the CDR3: TGTGCCAGCAGCCTAGGACAGGGGGTATACAATGAGCAGTTCTTC. Amino acid sequence: CASSLGQGVYNEQFF.

The J gene is TRBJ2-7, the V gene TRBV27, with TRBD2 matching over 11 bases. The CDR3 runs to 16 residues. In germline, CDR1 is MNHEY, CDR2 SMNVEV (reference sequence). The V gene end was trimmed by 5 bases and the J gene end by 2 bases; junction bases not matched to a gene: 8. CDR3 DNA sequence: TGTGCCAGCAGTCGGGCCGGGACTAGCGGCACCTACGAGCAGTACTTC. Its protein product is CASSRAGTSGTYEQYF.

The chain recombines TRBV19 with TRBJ1-1; 11 bases map to TRBD1. The CDR3 contains 15 residues. J gave up 3 bases and V 2 bases, and 2 bases lay outside the gene matches. Germline V gives CDR1 LNHDA, CDR2 SQIVND (reference sequence). Written as DNA, the CDR3 is TGTGCCAGTAGTATATGGGACAGGGGGGACACTGAAGCTTTCTTT. It encodes CASSIWDRGDTEAFF.

V is TRBV6-5 and J is TRBJ2-4; D not resolved. CDR1 MNHEY and CDR2 SVGAGI come from the germline V gene. The V and J ends lost 4 bases and 3 bases respectively, with 10 bases between them. The CDR3 extends over 14 amino acids. The CDR3 DNA is TGTGCCAGCAGTTCCACCTACGGCAAAAACATTCAGTACTTC. This sequence encodes CASSSTYGKNIQYF.

V is TRBV5-1 and J is TRBJ2-3; 11 bases are shared with TRBD2. Looked up from germline, CDR1 is SGHRS and CDR2 is YFSETQ. The CDR3 totals 15 residues. After removal of 0 bases from V and 4 bases from J, the junction contained 1 base not matched to a gene. The CDR3 sequence: CASSLVLAGADTQYF. DNA for the CDR3: TGCGCCAGCAGCTTGGTACTAGCGGGAGCAGATACGCAGTATTTT.

The V and J genes are TRBV7-2 and TRBJ2-7; D might be TRBD2 (5 bases). Trimming removed 7 bases at V and 4 bases at J, with 14 bases between. Germline V gene data show CDR1 as SGHTA and CDR2 as FQGNSA. CDR3 length equals 13 residues. The CDR3 nucleotides are TGTGCCAGCACCCTTCTCGGGGAGTACGAGCAGTACTTC. Its protein product is CASTLLGEYEQYF. Combining the CDR3 with reference TRBV7-2 and TRBJ2-7 gives the whole variable domain GAGVSQSPSNKVTEKGKDVELRCDPISGHTALYWYRQSLGQGLEFLIYFQGNSAPDKSGLPSDRFSAERTGGSVSTLTIQRTQQEDSAVYLCASTLLGEYEQYFGPGTRLTVT.

This clone was recorded a few times. The chain couples TRBV5-1 to TRBJ1-1; tentatively, D is TRBD1 (5 bases). The CDR3 is 14 residues long. Trimming removed 4 bases from V and 1 base from J, with 11 bases in between. Germline loops: CDR1 SGHRS, CDR2 YFSETQ. DNA for the CDR3: TGCGCCAGCAGCACGGGACTGGCGAACACTGAAGCTTTCTTT. The encoded protein is CASSTGLANTEAFF.

The chain uses TRBV29-1 and TRBJ1-3; D not resolved. CDR1 and CDR2 (germline): SQVTM, ANQGSEA. The CDR3 sequence is 14 residues long. Trimming removed 5 bases at V and 0 bases at J, with 11 bases between. The CDR3 protein is CSVTGGFSGNTIYF. CDR3 DNA: TGCAGCGTTACCGGAGGCTTCTCTGGAAACACCATATATTTT.

With regard to this clone: Additional DNA sequences in this sample encode the identical CDR3. The rearrangement joins TRBV9 to TRBJ2-7, with 10 bases identical to TRBD2. The CDR3 covers 15 residues. V was pared by 0 bases and J by 3 bases, with 3 bases of the junction left unmatched. The V gene's germline CDR1 is SGDLS and CDR2 YYNGEE. CDR3 residues: CASSVGLAGDYEQYF. Here the CDR3 DNA reads TGTGCCAGCAGCGTAGGGCTAGCGGGAGACTACGAGCAGTACTTC.

The genes are TRBV11-3 and TRBJ2-3, with D possibly matching TRBD1 (5 bases). The CDR3 spans 13 residues. V dropped 3 bases and J dropped 7 bases, with 11 bases sitting between them. CDR1 and CDR2 (germline): SGHNT, YENEEA. The CDR3 DNA sequence: TGTGCCAGCAGCTTTTCTTCAGGGAATACGCAGTATTTT. It encodes CASSFSSGNTQYF.

The chain is built from TRBV10-2 and TRBJ1-4, with 7 bases fitting TRBD1. Trimming cost V 2 bases and J 8 bases; bases outside gene matches: 5. Germline V CDR1 and CDR2: WSHSY, SAAADI. This CDR3 has 14 residues. The CDR3 loop is CASSERQGSEKLFF. CDR3 in DNA: TGCGCCAGCAGTGAGAGACAGGGTAGCGAAAAACTGTTTTTT.

The chain links TRBV19 to TRBJ1-1; 7 bases are a match to TRBD1. Germline-derived CDR1 and CDR2 are LNHDA and SQIVND (reference sequence). The CDR3 sequence is 11 residues long. V lost 10 bases and J lost 8; bases outside the gene matches: 7. CDR3 coding DNA: TGTGCCACCCTCCTGACAGGGGAAGCTTTCTTT. Its protein product is CATLLTGEAFF.

This chain links TRBV10-3 with TRBJ2-2, with 9 positions matching TRBD1. Per germline, CDR1 ENHRY and CDR2 SYGVKD. Trimming at V came to 5 bases and at J to 1 base, leaving 5 bases not matched to a gene. This CDR3 is built from 16 residues. CDR3 sequence reads: CAISSGQGGNTGELFF. The DNA for the CDR3 is TGTGCCATCAGTTCGGGACAGGGCGGGAACACCGGGGAGCTGTTTTTT.

V gene TRBV28 combines with J gene TRBJ2-7, with D perhaps TRBD1 (6 bases). V was cut by 4 bases and J by 0 bases, with 13 bases left in between. The CDR3 spans 15 residues. In germline, CDR1 is MDHEN, CDR2 SYDVKM. The CDR3 region has the DNA TGTGCCAGCAGTTCTCGGGACACCCACTCCTACGAGCAGTACTTC. Translated, it gives CASSSRDTHSYEQYF.

This clone has just a few counts. V is TRBV2 and J is TRBJ1-1, with 9 bases identical to TRBD1. The CDR3 runs 13 residues. Germline trimming cut 8 bases from V and 5 bases from J; bases unmatched to any gene: 6. CDR1 is SNHLY, CDR2 FYNNEI, per germline. CDR3 loop: CASEDRGLTEAFF. CDR3 nucleotide sequence: TGTGCCAGCGAGGACAGGGGCCTTACTGAAGCTTTCTTT.

This rearrangement joins TRBV28 to TRBJ1-2; 7 bases fit TRBD1. This CDR3 is 14 amino acids long. J lost 4 bases, V lost 6 bases, and 8 bases had no gene match. CDR1 MDHEN and CDR2 SYDVKM come from the germline V gene. CDR3 nucleotide sequence: TGTGCCAGCAGCCCGACAGGGACCCCCTATGGCTACACCTTC. Translation gives CASSPTGTPYGYTF.

The J gene is TRBJ2-1, the V gene TRBV10-3; 8 bases align to TRBD2. This CDR3 comprises 14 residues. The ends lost 8 bases at V and 6 bases at J; junction bases unmatched: 9. Germline loops: CDR1 ENHRY, CDR2 SYGVKD. The CDR3 reads CAISDGGRLNEQFF. Written as DNA, the CDR3 is TGTGCCATCTCGGACGGCGGGAGGCTCAATGAGCAGTTCTTC.

The chain carries TRBV6-5 and TRBJ1-2; TRBD1 might be the D (5 bases). Trimming took 6 bases from V and 6 from J, leaving 14 bases between them. The CDR3 is 13 residues long. Germline loops: CDR1 MNHEY, CDR2 SVGAGI. CDR3 DNA sequence: TGTGCCAGCAGACCTACAGGAATGAATGGCTACACCTTC. It specifies CASRPTGMNGYTF.

This clone has just a few counts. The chain recombines TRBV6-1 with TRBJ1-5, with 10 bases lining up with TRBD1. Trimming took 4 bases from V and 0 from J; bases not matched to a gene: 12. This CDR3 has 19 amino acids. CDR1 MNHNS and CDR2 SASEGT come from the germline V gene. CDR3 in DNA: TGTGCCAGCAGTGCCCGGACAGGGGGATATTGGTCTAGCAATCAGCCCCAGCATTTT. Its translation: CASSARTGGYWSSNQPQHF.

A note on this clone: The junction differs from germline at one of its ends, possibly a read error. This chain uses TRBV10-3 with TRBJ2-2; TRBD2 is a possible D gene (5 bases). The germline CDR1 and CDR2 sequences are ENHRY and SYGVKD. The CDR3 covers 13 residues. The CDR3 here is CAIEGGNTGELFF. The CDR3 region has the DNA TGTGCCATCGAGGGCGGTAACACCGGAGAGCTGTTTTTT.

This clone turned up a few times. This chain connects TRBV6-5 to TRBJ1-3; a possible D gene is TRBD1 (5 bases). CDR1 is MNHEY, CDR2 SVGAGI, per germline. This CDR3 is built from 15 residues. Between the trimmed V and J ends, which lost 2 bases and 1 base, there was a span of 9 bases. CDR3 sequence: CASSYGGTSGNTIYF. CDR3 coding DNA: TGTGCCAGCAGTTACGGGGGGACTTCTGGAAACACCATATATTTT.